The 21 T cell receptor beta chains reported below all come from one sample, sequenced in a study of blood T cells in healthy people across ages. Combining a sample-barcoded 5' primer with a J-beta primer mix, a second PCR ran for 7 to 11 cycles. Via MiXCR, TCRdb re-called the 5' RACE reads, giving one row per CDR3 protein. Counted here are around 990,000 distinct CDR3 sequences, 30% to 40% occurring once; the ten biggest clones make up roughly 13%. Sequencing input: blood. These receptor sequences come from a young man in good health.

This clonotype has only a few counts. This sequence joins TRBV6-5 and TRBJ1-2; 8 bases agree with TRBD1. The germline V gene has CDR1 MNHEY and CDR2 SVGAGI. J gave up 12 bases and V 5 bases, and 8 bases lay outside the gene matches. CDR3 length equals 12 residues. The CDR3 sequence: CASSRPDRVNTF. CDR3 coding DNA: TGTGCCAGCAGTCGTCCGGACAGGGTCAACACCTTC.

CDR3 region: CASRGLAGVQTDTQYF. In nucleotides, the CDR3 is TGCGCCAGCAGAGGGCTAGCGGGGGTTCAGACAGATACGCAGTATTTT. The chain recombines TRBV5-1 with TRBJ2-3, with 10 bases matching TRBD2. The germline V gene encodes CDR1 SGHRS and CDR2 YFSETQ. After removal of 5 bases from V and 3 bases from J, the junction contained 9 bases not matched to a gene. CDR3 length: 16 residues.

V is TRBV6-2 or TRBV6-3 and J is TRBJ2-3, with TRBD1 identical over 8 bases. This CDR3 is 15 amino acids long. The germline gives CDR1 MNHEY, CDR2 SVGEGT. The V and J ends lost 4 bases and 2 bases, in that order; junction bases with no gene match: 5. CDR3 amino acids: CASSLGQVDTDTQYF. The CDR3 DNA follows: TGTGCCAGCAGTTTGGGACAGGTGGACACAGATACGCAGTATTTT.

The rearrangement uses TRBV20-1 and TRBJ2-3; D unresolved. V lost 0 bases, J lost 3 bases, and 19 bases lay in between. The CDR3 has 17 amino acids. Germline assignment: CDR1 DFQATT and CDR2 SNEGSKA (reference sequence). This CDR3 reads CSARDYGSIGRTDTQYF. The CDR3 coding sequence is TGCAGTGCTAGAGATTACGGATCTATCGGCCGTACAGATACGCAGTATTTT.

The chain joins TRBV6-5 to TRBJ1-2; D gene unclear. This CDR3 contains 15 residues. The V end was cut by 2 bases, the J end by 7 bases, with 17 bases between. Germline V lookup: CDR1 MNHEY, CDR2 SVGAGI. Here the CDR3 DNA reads TGTGCCAGCAGTTACGCGGGATCTTCGGAAGTTGGCTACACCTTC. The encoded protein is CASSYAGSSEVGYTF.

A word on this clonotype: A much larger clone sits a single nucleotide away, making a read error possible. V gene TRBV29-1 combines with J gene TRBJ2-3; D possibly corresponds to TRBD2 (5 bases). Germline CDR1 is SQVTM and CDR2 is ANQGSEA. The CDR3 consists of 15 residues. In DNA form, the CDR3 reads TGCGGCGTTGAAGAGGGCCCATCTAGCACAGATACGCAGTATTTT. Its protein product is CGVEEGPSSTDTQYF.

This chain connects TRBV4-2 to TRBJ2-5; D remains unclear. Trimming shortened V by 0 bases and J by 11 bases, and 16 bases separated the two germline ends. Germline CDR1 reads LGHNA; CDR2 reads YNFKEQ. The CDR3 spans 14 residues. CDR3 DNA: TGTGCCAGCAGCCAAGAGGCAGGTACCAATGAGCAGTACTTC. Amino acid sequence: CASSQEAGTNEQYF.

Here the CDR3 DNA reads TGTGCCAGCACCAGAAGCCCCAATGAAAAACTGTTTTTT. It codes for CASTRSPNEKLFF. The V gene is TRBV6-6, the J gene TRBJ1-4, with D hard to call. The V gene lost 7 bases and the J gene lost 5 bases, with 11 bases spanning the gap. CDR3 length: 13 amino acids. The V gene's germline CDR1 is MNHNY and CDR2 SVGAGI (reference sequence).

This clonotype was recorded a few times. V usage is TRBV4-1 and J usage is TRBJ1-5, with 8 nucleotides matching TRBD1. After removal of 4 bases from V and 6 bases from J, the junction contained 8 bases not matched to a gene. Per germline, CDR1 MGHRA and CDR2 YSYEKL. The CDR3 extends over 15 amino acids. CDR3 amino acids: CASSPGTGWGQPQHF. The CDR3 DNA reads TGCGCCAGCAGCCCTGGGACAGGTTGGGGTCAGCCCCAGCATTTT.

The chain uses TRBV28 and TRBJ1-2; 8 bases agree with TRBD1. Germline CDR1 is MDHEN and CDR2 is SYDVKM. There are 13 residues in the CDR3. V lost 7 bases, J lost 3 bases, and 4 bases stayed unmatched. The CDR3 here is CASNEGQDYGYTF. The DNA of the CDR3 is TGTGCCAGCAATGAGGGACAGGACTATGGCTACACCTTC.

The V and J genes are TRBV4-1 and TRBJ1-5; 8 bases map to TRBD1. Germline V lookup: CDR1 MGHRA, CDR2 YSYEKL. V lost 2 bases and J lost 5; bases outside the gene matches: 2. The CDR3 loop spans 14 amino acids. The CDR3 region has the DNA TGCGCCAGCAGCCAACTACAGGGGGATCAGCCCCAGCATTTT. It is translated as CASSQLQGDQPQHF.

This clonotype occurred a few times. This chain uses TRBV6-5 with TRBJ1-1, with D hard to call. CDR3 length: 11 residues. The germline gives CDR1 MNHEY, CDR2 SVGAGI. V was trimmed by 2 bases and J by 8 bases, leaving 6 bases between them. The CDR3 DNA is TGTGCCAGCAGTTACGGGTCAGAAGCTTTCTTT. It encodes CASSYGSEAFF.

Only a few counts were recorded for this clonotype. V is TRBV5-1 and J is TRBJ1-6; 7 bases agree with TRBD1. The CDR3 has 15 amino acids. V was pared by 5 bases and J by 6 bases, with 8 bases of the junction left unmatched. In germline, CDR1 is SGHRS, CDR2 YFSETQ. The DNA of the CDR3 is TGCGCCAGCAGAGATGGGACAGTCGGTAATTCACCCCTCCACTTT. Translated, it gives CASRDGTVGNSPLHF. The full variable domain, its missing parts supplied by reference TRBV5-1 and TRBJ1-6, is KAGVTQTPRYLIKTRGQQVTLSCSPISGHRSVSWYQQTPGQGLQFLFEYFSETQRNKGNFPGRFSGRQFSNSRSEMNVSTLELGDSALYLCASRDGTVGNSPLHFGNGTRLTVT.

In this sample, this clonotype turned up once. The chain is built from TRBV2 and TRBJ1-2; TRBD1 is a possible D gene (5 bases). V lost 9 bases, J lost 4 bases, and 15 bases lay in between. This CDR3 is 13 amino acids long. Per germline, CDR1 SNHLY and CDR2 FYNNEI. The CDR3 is CASLDGGFYGYTF. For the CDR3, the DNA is TGTGCCAGTTTGGACGGGGGATTCTATGGCTACACCTTC.

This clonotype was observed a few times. The CDR3 region is CATSRDRRGGSRNNEQFF. The CDR3 nucleotides are TGTGCCACCAGCAGAGATCGACGGGGGGGGTCTCGAAACAATGAGCAGTTCTTC. The chain couples TRBV15 to TRBJ2-1; 8 bases fit TRBD2. This CDR3 is 18 amino acids long. CDR1 and CDR2 (germline): LNHNV, YYDKDF (reference sequence). Germline trimming cut 0 bases from V and 5 bases from J; bases unmatched to any gene: 12.

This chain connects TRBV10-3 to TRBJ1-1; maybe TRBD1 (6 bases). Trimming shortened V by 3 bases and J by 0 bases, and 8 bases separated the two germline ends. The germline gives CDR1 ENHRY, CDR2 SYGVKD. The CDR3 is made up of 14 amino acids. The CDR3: CAISEGGLNTEAFF. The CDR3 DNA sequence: TGTGCCATCAGTGAAGGGGGGCTGAACACTGAAGCTTTCTTT.

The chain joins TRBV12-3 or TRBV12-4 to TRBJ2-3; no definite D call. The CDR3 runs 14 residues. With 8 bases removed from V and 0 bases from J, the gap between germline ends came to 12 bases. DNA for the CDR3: TGTGCCAGCTCTACACGGGCTAGCACAGATACGCAGTATTTT. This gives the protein CASSTRASTDTQYF.

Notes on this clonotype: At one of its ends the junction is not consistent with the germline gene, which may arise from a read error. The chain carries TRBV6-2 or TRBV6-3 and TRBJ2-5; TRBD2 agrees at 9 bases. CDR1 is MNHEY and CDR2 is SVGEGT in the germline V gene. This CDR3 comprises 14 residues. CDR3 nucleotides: TGTGCCAGCAGTTGGGGACTAGCAGGGTACGAGCAGTACTTT. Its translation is CASSWGLAGYEQYF.

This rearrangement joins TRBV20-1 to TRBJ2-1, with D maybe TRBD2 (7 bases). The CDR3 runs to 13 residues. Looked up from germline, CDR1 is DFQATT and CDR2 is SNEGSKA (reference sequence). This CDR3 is CGGTGGLYNEQFF. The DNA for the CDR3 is TGCGGGGGGACCGGGGGGCTCTACAATGAGCAGTTCTTC.

DNA for the CDR3: TGTGCCATCAGTGAGTCCAGGGGGACCTCTGGAAACACCATATATTTT. Its translation: CAISESRGTSGNTIYF. The chain uses TRBV10-3 and TRBJ1-3, with 7 bases aligning to TRBD1. Germline values: CDR1 ENHRY, CDR2 SYGVKD. J lost 0 bases, V lost 0 bases, and 2 bases had no gene match. The CDR3 is made up of 16 amino acids.

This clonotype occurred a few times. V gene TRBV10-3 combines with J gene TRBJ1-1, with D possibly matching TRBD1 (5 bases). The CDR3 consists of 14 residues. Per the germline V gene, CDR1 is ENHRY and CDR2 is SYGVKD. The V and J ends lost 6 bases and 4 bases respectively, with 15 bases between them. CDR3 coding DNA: TGTGCCATCAGAGCAGGGTCCTCGGGCACTGAAGCTTTCTTT. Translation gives CAIRAGSSGTEAFF.